What follows describes a single T cell receptor (beta chain). Its antigen remains unknown. The V and J ends lost 0 bases and 4 bases respectively, with 10 bases between them. CDR1 is MGHRA, CDR2 YSYEKL, per germline. This CDR3 spans 16 amino acids. The data were taken from a study of shared clonotypes between healthy human individuals. Study findings and constraints: In a handful of donors, 4.5% to 5.5% of naive CD4 clonotypes appeared in common.

In the study's own analysis: Junction-only immunoSEQ sequences carried no quality scores, so filtering differed. Libraries were prepared by immunoSEQ multiplex PCR; TCRdb keeps only in-frame clonotypes and omits some of them. D and trimming were read from the DNA, whereas the V and J calls and clone size are those reported in that table. The sample yields more than 400,000 clones, around 96% seen once. The sequence was obtained from a woman aged 25 to 39 in good health. The V gene is TRBV4-1, the J gene TRBJ2-6, with D uncertain. What was sequenced was naive CD4+ T cells sorted from blood. Stated subset: CD45RA+ positively selected. CDR3 sequence (DNA): TGCGCCAGCAGCCAAGAGCTCCGACTCGGGGCCAACGTCCTGACTTTC. This translates into CASSQELRLGANVLTF.